This is a list of T cell receptor beta chains from one sample in a study of T cell responses to AZD1222 COVID-19 vaccine. TCRdb keeps only in-frame clones here, not all; method: immunoSEQ multiplex PCR. Of around 130,000 clones listed, 70% to 90% are singletons. The specimen was peripheral blood, collected 28 days after the second AZD1222 dose. The origin of the receptors is an adult who received the AZD1222 COVID-19 vaccine. Each CDR3 is given with its conserved first and last residue. D genes are given only for firm matches. The size field is filled for only some rows; it gives once, few, many or a size class.

d_call j_call clone_size v_call cdr3_nt cdr3_aa
. TRBJ2-3 . TRBV11-2 TGTGCCAGCAGCCCCGGCGATACGCAGTATTTT CASSPGDTQYF
TRBD1 TRBJ2-1 . TRBV24-1 TGTGCCACCAGTGACCCCGGGACAGGGGACAATGAGCAGTTCTTC CATSDPGTGDNEQFF
. TRBJ1-3 once TRBV5-8 TGTGCCAGCAGCTTCCCGAGGGCTGGAAACACCATATATTTT CASSFPRAGNTIYF
TRBD1 TRBJ1-1 . TRBV27 TGTGCCAGCAGGGGACAGTTGATGAACACTGAAGCTTTCTTT CASRGQLMNTEAFF
. TRBJ2-3 . TRBV5-8 TGTGCCAGCAGCTTGCCTAGCGGCACAGATACGCAGTATTTT CASSLPSGTDTQYF
TRBD2 TRBJ2-5 . TRBV28 TGTGCCAGCAGTTCCCTGGCTAGCGGGGGGGTTGGGGAGACCCAGTACTTC CASSSLASGGVGETQYF
. TRBJ1-4 . TRBV19 TGTGCCAGTAGAACAACTCCCGGGACCATGAATGAAAAACTGTTTTTT CASRTTPGTMNEKLFF
. TRBJ1-5 few TRBV19 TGTGCCAGTAGTATTTCCTGGACAGATAGCAATCAGCCCCAGCATTTT CASSISWTDSNQPQHF
TRBD1 TRBJ1-4 . TRBV4-1 TGCGCCAGCAGCCGAGAACAGGGGAGCGCGGAAAAACTGTTTTTT CASSREQGSAEKLFF
. TRBJ2-7 . TRBV9 TGTGCCAGCAGCGTAGGGGGAGGCGAGCAGTACTTC CASSVGGGEQYF
. TRBJ1-5 . TRBV7-8 TGTGCCAGCAGCCCCAAGTCCCAGCCCCAGCATTTT CASSPKSQPQHF
TRBD2 TRBJ2-1 . TRBV11-3 TGTGCCAGCAGCCCCAGGACTAGAATTAATGAGCAGTTCTTC CASSPRTRINEQFF
TRBD2 TRBJ2-1 . TRBV19 TGTGCCAGTAACCTAGGGACTAGCGGGAATGAGCAGTTCTTC CASNLGTSGNEQFF
. TRBJ1-1 . TRBV5-1 TGCGCCAGCAGCTCGATGGGGTCAGGGAACACTGAAGCTTTCTTT CASSSMGSGNTEAFF
TRBD1 TRBJ1-1 few TRBV18 TGTGCCAGCTCTCCTTCCGGGGGACAGGGGGGCACTGAAGCTTTCTTT CASSPSGGQGGTEAFF
TRBD1 TRBJ1-5 once TRBV27 TGTGCCAGCAGTCCCTCTACAGGGGATAGCAATCAGCCCCAGCATTTT CASSPSTGDSNQPQHF
TRBD1 TRBJ2-2 . TRBV9 TGTGCCAGCAGCGCAAGTGCAGACAGGGCTTTAGCGACCGGGGAGCTGTTTTTT CASSASADRALATGELFF
. TRBJ1-6 . TRBV11-2 TGTGCCAGCAGCTTAGAAGATTCGATTAATTCACCCCTCCACTTT CASSLEDSINSPLHF
TRBD1 TRBJ1-4 once TRBV29-1 TGCAGCGGCGGAGGGGGCACTAATGAAAAACTGTTTTTT CSGGGGTNEKLFF
. TRBJ2-7 . TRBV3-1/TRBV3-2 TGTGCCAGCAGCCTAATGGGAGAGCAGTACTTC CASSLMGEQYF
. TRBJ1-2 . TRBV9 TGTGCCAGCAGCGTACTCCCCGACCTTGACTATGGCTACACCTTC CASSVLPDLDYGYTF
. TRBJ2-7 once TRBV24-1 TGTGCCACCAGTATGGGCAGGGGCTCCTACGAGCAGTACTTC CATSMGRGSYEQYF
TRBD1 TRBJ2-1 . TRBV27 TGTGCCAGCAGTCTCCGGGACAGGGGGGACAATGAGCAGTTCTTC CASSLRDRGDNEQFF
. TRBJ2-1 once TRBV6-4 TGTGCCAGCAGTGTTGAGACAGGTCTAAATGAGCAGTTCTTC CASSVETGLNEQFF
. TRBJ1-4 few TRBV10-3 TGTGCCATCAGTGATGCCAGGTCTAATGAAAAACTGTTTTTT CAISDARSNEKLFF
. TRBJ2-7 . TRBV9 TGTGCCAGCAGCTCCGGCCATTACGAGCAGTACTTC CASSSGHYEQYF
TRBD2 TRBJ2-3 . TRBV7-2 TGTGCCAGCAGCATTAGCGGGAGCACAGATACGCAGTATTTT CASSISGSTDTQYF
. TRBJ1-5 . TRBV30 TGTGCCTGGACCGTGGGAGGGGCCCAGCCCCAGCATTTT CAWTVGGAQPQHF
. TRBJ2-3 once TRBV24-1 TGTGCCACCAGTTTGGGGTGGGCAGATACGCAGTATTTT CATSLGWADTQYF
TRBD1 TRBJ1-1 . TRBV5-6 TGTGCCAGCAGAGTGGGACAGGGGGCGACTGAAGCTTTCTTT CASRVGQGATEAFF
TRBD2 TRBJ2-3 . TRBV10-2 TGCGCCAGCAGGACTAGCGGGGGGGGTGATACGCAGTATTTT CASRTSGGGDTQYF
. TRBJ1-4 . TRBV20-1 TGCAGTGCTAGTGGTTGGTTAGGGGTTGCGACTAATGAAAAACTGTTTTTT CSASGWLGVATNEKLFF
. TRBJ2-7 . TRBV2 TGTGCCAGCAGTGAGGGATACTCCTACGAGCAGTACTTC CASSEGYSYEQYF
. TRBJ2-7 . TRBV19 TGTGCCAGTAGTCCCTCAGTCGACAGACACTACGAGCAGTACTTC CASSPSVDRHYEQYF
TRBD2 TRBJ2-2 . TRBV7-9 TGTGCCAGCAGCCCCATAGCGGGAGGGCCGACCGGGGAGCTGTTTTTT CASSPIAGGPTGELFF
. TRBJ1-5 . TRBV6-5 TGTGCCGCAATACAGGGTAATGGCAATCAGCCCCAGCATTTT CAAIQGNGNQPQHF